Listed below are T cell receptor beta chains from one sample, sequenced in a study of blood T cell repertoires in COVID-19. Here immunoSEQ multiplex PCR was the method, and the copy in TCRdb shows in-frame clones only, minus some. The profile shows tens of thousands of clones, around 85% of them singletons. Input material: peripheral blood. The receptor set was obtained from a human donor in a cohort sampled during active COVID-19. Each CDR3 is given with its conserved first and last residue. D genes are given only for firm matches. Not all rows give a size; the values are once, few, many and, for expanded clones, a class.

V	D	size	J	CDR3	DNA
TRBV6-1	TRBD2	few	TRBJ2-5	CASSERGRGYETQYF	TGTGCCAGCAGTGAACGCGGGAGGGGCTATGAGACCCAGTACTTC
TRBV5-8	NA	once	TRBJ1-5	CASGKGFNQPQHF	TGTGCCAGCGGGAAGGGGTTCAATCAGCCCCAGCATTTT
TRBV7-2	NA	NA	TRBJ2-7	CASSLAQGYEQYF	TGTGCCAGCAGCTTAGCGCAGGGCTACGAGCAGTACTTC
TRBV10-3	TRBD1	NA	TRBJ2-7	CAISASDRAHEQYF	TGTGCCATCAGTGCCTCCGACAGGGCCCACGAGCAGTACTTC
TRBV5-1	NA	NA	TRBJ1-5	CASSPSDSSNQPQHF	TGCGCCAGCAGCCCCTCCGACAGTAGCAATCAGCCCCAGCATTTT
TRBV7-2	NA	once	TRBJ2-3	CASSSAVRVKITDTQYF	TGTGCCAGCAGTAGTGCGGTCAGGGTGAAAATCACAGATACGCAGTATTTT
TRBV5-4	TRBD1	NA	TRBJ1-3	CASSREGQLGTIYF	TGTGCCAGCAGTCGTGAGGGACAGTTGGGCACCATATATTTT
TRBV3-1/TRBV3-2	NA	NA	TRBJ2-3	CASSRHLSGGTDTQYF	TGTGCCAGCAGCCGGCACTTAAGCGGTGGCACAGATACGCAGTATTTT
TRBV10-3	TRBD1	NA	TRBJ1-2	CAISGQGDGGGYTF	TGTGCCATCAGTGGACAGGGGGATGGCGGTGGCTACACCTTC
TRBV6-2/TRBV6-3	TRBD2	NA	TRBJ2-3	CASSYASGRPTDTQYF	TGTGCCAGCAGTTATGCTAGCGGGAGGCCCACAGATACGCAGTATTTT
TRBV5-1	TRBD1	once	TRBJ2-1	CASSQGAPPSVQFF	TGCGCCAGCAGTCAGGGGGCACCCCCGTCTGTGCAGTTCTTC
TRBV6-5	NA	NA	TRBJ2-7	CASTARLGGEQYF	TGTGCCAGCACTGCGAGACTGGGGGGCGAGCAGTACTTC
TRBV5-1	NA	NA	TRBJ2-1	CASSLWSSVSYNEQFF	TGCGCCAGCAGCTTGTGGTCTAGCGTTAGCTACAATGAGCAGTTCTTC
TRBV28	TRBD1	NA	TRBJ1-4	CASSRPGQSNEKLFF	TGTGCCAGCAGTCGGCCGGGACAGTCTAATGAAAAACTGTTTTTT
TRBV6-2/TRBV6-3	NA	few	TRBJ2-2	CASSYSGHSGPGELFF	TGTGCCAGCAGTTACTCGGGACATTCAGGACCCGGGGAGCTGTTTTTT
TRBV19	NA	NA	TRBJ1-2	CASHFTANYGYTF	TGTGCCAGCCATTTCACAGCTAACTATGGCTACACCTTC
TRBV5-4	NA	NA	TRBJ1-1	CASSLWGQEGEAFF	TGTGCCAGCAGCTTATGGGGGCAAGAGGGTGAAGCTTTCTTT
TRBV15	NA	NA	TRBJ2-1	CATSRAGYRLGEQFF	TGTGCCACCAGCAGAGCAGGGTATCGCCTAGGTGAGCAGTTCTTC
TRBV18	TRBD2	NA	TRBJ2-3	CASSPGSSGLALSTDTQYF	TGTGCCAGCTCACCCGGCTCATCGGGACTAGCGCTTAGCACAGATACGCAGTATTTT
TRBV2	NA	NA	TRBJ1-1	CASVRGTNTEAFF	TGTGCCAGCGTTAGAGGTACGAACACTGAAGCTTTCTTT
TRBV6-5	TRBD2	NA	TRBJ2-1	CASSPQTSGKLEQFF	TGTGCCAGCAGTCCACAGACTAGCGGGAAGCTTGAGCAGTTCTTC
TRBV11-2	NA	once	TRBJ2-5	CASSLGHKQETQYF	TGTGCCAGCAGCCTCGGACACAAGCAAGAGACCCAGTACTTC
TRBV4-2	NA	NA	TRBJ2-7	CASSQVLGEAYEQYF	TGTGCCAGCAGCCAAGTTTTGGGGGAGGCCTACGAGCAGTACTTC
TRBV28	NA	NA	TRBJ1-1	CASSIDRLAFF	TGTGCCAGCAGTATCGACAGGTTAGCTTTCTTT
TRBV7-9	TRBD2	medium-sized	TRBJ2-1	CASRLLADYNEQFF	TGTGCCAGCAGATTACTAGCGGACTACAATGAGCAGTTCTTC
TRBV10-3	TRBD1	few	TRBJ1-6	CAISMQGGSSPLHF	TGTGCCATCAGTATGCAGGGGGGTAGTTCACCCCTCCACTTT
TRBV2	NA	NA	TRBJ2-7	CASSRPEGGGYEQYF	TGTGCCAGCAGTCGACCCGAGGGAGGGGGCTACGAGCAGTACTTC
TRBV5-3	TRBD2	once	TRBJ2-1	CARSSSPGLAGSRNEQFF	TGTGCCAGAAGCTCCTCCCCGGGACTAGCGGGATCTCGGAATGAGCAGTTCTTC
TRBV5-1	NA	NA	TRBJ1-2	CASSLDPGEDYGYTF	TGCGCCAGCAGCTTGGACCCAGGGGAAGACTATGGCTACACCTTC
TRBV20-1	NA	NA	TRBJ2-3	CSASGADTQYF	TGCAGTGCTTCAGGGGCAGATACGCAGTATTTT
TRBV18	TRBD2	few	TRBJ2-2	CASSRETSTTGELFF	TGTGCCAGCTCACGTGAGACTAGCACCACCGGGGAGCTGTTTTTT
TRBV7-2	TRBD2	NA	TRBJ2-1	CASSLETSGRYEQFF	TGTGCCAGCAGCTTAGAGACTAGCGGGAGGTATGAGCAGTTCTTC
TRBV19	TRBD1	NA	TRBJ1-6	CASSDQDRGNSPLHF	TGTGCCAGTAGTGACCAGGACAGGGGAAATTCACCCCTCCACTTT
TRBV19	TRBD1	NA	TRBJ2-1	CASSMVGQGLGEQFF	TGTGCCAGTAGTATGGTGGGACAGGGATTAGGTGAGCAGTTCTTC
TRBV19	TRBD1	NA	TRBJ2-7	CASSTTGTDYYEQYF	TGTGCCAGTAGTACAACCGGGACAGACTACTACGAGCAGTACTTC
TRBV28	TRBD1	NA	TRBJ1-1	CASSLSETGKTEAFF	TGTGCCAGCAGTTTATCGGAGACAGGGAAAACTGAAGCTTTCTTT
TRBV6-2/TRBV6-3	NA	NA	TRBJ1-6	CASTPGSGNSPLHF	TGTGCCAGCACCCCTGGGTCGGGGAATTCACCCCTCCACTTT
TRBV15	NA	NA	TRBJ2-1	CATSMEGRANEQFF	TGTGCCACCAGCATGGAGGGCAGGGCAAATGAGCAGTTCTTC
TRBV19	TRBD2	NA	TRBJ2-1	CASRRASGSGTYNEQFF	TGTGCCAGTAGGAGAGCTAGCGGGAGTGGGACCTACAATGAGCAGTTCTTC
TRBV7-7	NA	NA	TRBJ1-2	CASSLDMRGSSYGYTF	TGTGCCAGCAGCTTAGATATGAGGGGGAGCTCCTATGGCTACACCTTC
TRBV28	NA	NA	TRBJ2-3	CATEKSTDTQYF	TGTGCCACCGAGAAGAGCACAGATACGCAGTATTTT
TRBV7-9	NA	NA	TRBJ1-2	CASSLRDGLYGYTF	TGTGCCAGCAGCTTAAGAGACGGACTCTATGGCTACACCTTC
TRBV9	NA	NA	TRBJ2-2	CASSPRRAASNTGELFF	TGTGCCAGCAGCCCAAGGAGGGCAGCGTCGAACACCGGGGAGCTGTTTTTT